These T cell receptor beta chains were read from a single sample in a study of T cell responses to AZD1222 COVID-19 vaccine. TCRdb keeps only in-frame clones here, not all; method: immunoSEQ multiplex PCR. The sample contains about 100,000 clones, roughly 90% of which appear only once. The sequencing used peripheral blood, collected 28 days after the second AZD1222 dose. Every receptor here comes from an adult who received the AZD1222 COVID-19 vaccine. Both conserved end residues are part of each CDR3. Each record gives: clone size, D gene, J gene, V gene, CDR3 protein, CDR3 DNA. A D gene is named only where the DNA matches it firmly. The size of a clone is reported for some rows only, either as once, few or many, or as a class for expanded clones.

size: NA
D: NA
J: TRBJ1-1
V: TRBV10-3
CDR3: CAISGDGGDTEAFF
DNA: TGTGCCATCAGTGGAGACGGGGGGGACACTGAAGCTTTCTTT

size: once
D: NA
J: TRBJ1-3
V: TRBV6-6
CDR3: CATDDQGRTSGNTIYF
DNA: TGTGCCACCGATGATCAGGGCAGGACCTCTGGAAACACCATATATTTT

size: NA
D: NA
J: TRBJ2-1
V: TRBV7-3
CDR3: CASSQGVGTYNEQFF
DNA: TGTGCCAGCAGCCAGGGAGTCGGGACCTACAATGAGCAGTTCTTC

size: NA
D: NA
J: TRBJ1-2
V: TRBV6-2/TRBV6-3
CDR3: CASSGYQGNNYGYTF
DNA: TGTGCCAGCAGTGGATATCAGGGGAATAACTATGGCTACACCTTC

size: NA
D: TRBD1
J: TRBJ1-2
V: TRBV23-1
CDR3: CASSHSTGAINYGYTF
DNA: TGCGCCAGCAGTCACTCGACAGGGGCAATTAACTATGGCTACACCTTC

size: NA
D: TRBD1
J: TRBJ2-7
V: TRBV7-9
CDR3: CASSLTNRGLGYEQYF
DNA: TGTGCCAGCAGCTTAACGAACAGGGGGCTTGGGTACGAGCAGTACTTC

size: NA
D: NA
J: TRBJ2-3
V: TRBV7-9
CDR3: CASSPDSISTDTQYF
DNA: TGTGCCAGCAGCCCGGACTCGATTAGCACAGATACGCAGTATTTT

size: NA
D: NA
J: TRBJ2-1
V: TRBV18
CDR3: CASSPQTEQFF
DNA: TGTGCCAGCTCACCTCAGACAGAACAGTTCTTC

size: NA
D: TRBD1
J: TRBJ1-2
V: TRBV30
CDR3: CAWNKGAVGYGYTF
DNA: TGTGCCTGGAACAAGGGGGCTGTCGGCTATGGCTACACCTTC

size: NA
D: NA
J: TRBJ1-5
V: TRBV10-3
CDR3: CAISESGPDNQPQHF
DNA: TGTGCCATCAGTGAGTCAGGGCCGGACAATCAGCCCCAGCATTTT

size: NA
D: TRBD2
J: TRBJ2-7
V: TRBV7-6
CDR3: CASSSVTSGGREQYF
DNA: TGTGCCAGCAGCTCGGTGACTAGCGGGGGCCGCGAGCAGTACTTC

size: NA
D: TRBD1
J: TRBJ1-1
V: TRBV29-1
CDR3: CSGHQGATEAFF
DNA: TGCAGCGGCCACCAGGGGGCCACTGAAGCTTTCTTT

size: NA
D: NA
J: TRBJ1-2
V: TRBV5-1
CDR3: CASSLTGSVDYGYTF
DNA: TGCGCCAGCAGCTTGACAGGGTCGGTTGACTATGGCTACACCTTC

size: NA
D: NA
J: TRBJ2-2
V: TRBV5-1
CDR3: CASSGTAAPNTGELFF
DNA: TGCGCCAGCAGCGGGACTGCGGCTCCGAACACCGGGGAGCTGTTTTTT

size: NA
D: NA
J: TRBJ1-2
V: TRBV7-2
CDR3: CASSLYYGYTF
DNA: TGTGCCAGCAGCTTGTATTATGGCTACACCTTC

size: NA
D: TRBD1
J: TRBJ2-5
V: TRBV5-1
CDR3: CASSKDTGTGEETQYF
DNA: TGCGCCAGCAGCAAAGATACCGGGACAGGGGAAGAGACCCAGTACTTC

size: NA
D: TRBD1
J: TRBJ1-2
V: TRBV7-9
CDR3: CASSPGTDYYGYTF
DNA: TGTGCCAGCAGCCCCGGGACAGACTACTATGGCTACACCTTC

size: NA
D: TRBD1
J: TRBJ1-3
V: TRBV28
CDR3: CASSLFAGGRNTIYF
DNA: TGTGCCAGCAGTTTATTCGCAGGGGGCAGAAACACCATATATTTT

size: NA
D: NA
J: TRBJ2-5
V: TRBV6-2/TRBV6-3
CDR3: CASSYSSSEAIETQYF
DNA: TGTGCCAGCAGTTACTCTAGTAGTGAGGCTATCGAGACCCAGTACTTC

size: NA
D: NA
J: TRBJ1-5
V: TRBV5-5
CDR3: CASSPIGNSNQPQHF
DNA: TGTGCCAGCAGCCCGATCGGTAATAGCAATCAGCCCCAGCATTTT

size: NA
D: NA
J: TRBJ2-7
V: TRBV30
CDR3: CAWSGQAAYGEQYF
DNA: TGTGCCTGGAGTGGACAGGCGGCATACGGCGAGCAGTACTTC

size: NA
D: NA
J: TRBJ1-3
V: TRBV29-1
CDR3: CSVRAVSSGNTIYF
DNA: TGCAGCGTCCGGGCGGTGAGCTCTGGAAACACCATATATTTT

size: NA
D: NA
J: TRBJ1-5
V: TRBV5-6
CDR3: CASSRTALGWGNQPQHF
DNA: TGTGCCAGCAGCAGGACTGCGTTAGGATGGGGCAATCAGCCCCAGCATTTT

size: NA
D: TRBD2
J: TRBJ2-7
V: TRBV27
CDR3: CASSRPRGLAGGIGEQYF
DNA: TGTGCCAGCAGTCGGCCTCGGGGACTAGCGGGGGGTATTGGCGAGCAGTACTTC

size: NA
D: NA
J: TRBJ1-6
V: TRBV18
CDR3: CASSPLRTEGLYVSPLHF
DNA: TGTGCCAGCTCACCACTTAGGACGGAGGGACTGTACGTTTCACCCCTCCACTTT

size: NA
D: TRBD1
J: TRBJ2-1
V: TRBV7-9
CDR3: CASSRDRTGVGEQFF
DNA: TGTGCCAGCAGCCGGGACAGGACGGGCGTCGGTGAGCAGTTCTTC

size: NA
D: NA
J: TRBJ1-2
V: TRBV15
CDR3: CATSRDPGASSGYTF
DNA: TGTGCCACCAGCAGAGATCCTGGGGCGAGCAGTGGCTACACCTTC

size: NA
D: NA
J: TRBJ2-1
V: TRBV6-5
CDR3: CASRTDANEQFF
DNA: TGTGCCAGCAGAACAGACGCGAACGAGCAGTTCTTC

size: NA
D: NA
J: TRBJ2-3
V: TRBV6-6
CDR3: CASSFGQPGRDTQYF
DNA: TGTGCCAGCAGTTTTGGACAGCCAGGGCGAGATACGCAGTATTTT

size: NA
D: NA
J: TRBJ2-7
V: TRBV24-1
CDR3: CATSDLEDTAYEQYF
DNA: TGTGCCACCAGTGATTTGGAGGACACGGCCTACGAGCAGTACTTC

size: once
D: NA
J: TRBJ1-5
V: TRBV4-1
CDR3: CASSPGPHNQPQHF
DNA: TGCGCCAGCAGCCCGGGACCCCACAATCAGCCCCAGCATTTT

size: NA
D: NA
J: TRBJ2-5
V: TRBV5-1
CDR3: CASSLLKGETQYF
DNA: TGCGCCAGCAGCTTGCTCAAGGGAGAGACCCAGTACTTC

size: NA
D: TRBD1
J: TRBJ2-5
V: TRBV19
CDR3: CASSIPGGSAKTQYF
DNA: TGTGCCAGTTCGATCCCAGGGGGTAGTGCGAAGACCCAGTACTTC

size: NA
D: TRBD2
J: TRBJ2-7
V: TRBV5-6
CDR3: CASSRLAGGTYEQYF
DNA: TGTGCCAGCAGCCGTCTAGCGGGAGGCACCTACGAGCAGTACTTC

size: NA
D: TRBD2
J: TRBJ2-3
V: TRBV28
CDR3: CASSSSGSEVLTHTQYF
DNA: TGTGCCAGCAGTAGTAGCGGGAGCGAAGTTCTTACACATACGCAGTATTTT